The clone carrying this T cell receptor (beta chain) was counted many times. Germline assignment: CDR1 SGDLS and CDR2 YYNGEE. The ends were cut back, 0 bases at V and 3 bases at J, with 7 bases in the middle. The CDR3 is 13 amino acids. This sample was taken from a study of CD8+CD57+ T cells in acquired aplastic anemia. Sequencing was done on patients that had shown CD8+CD57+ cell expansion by flow cytometry. The study profiled TCR beta VDJ and CDR3 using genomic DNA as template. Via MiXCR, TCRdb re-called the reads, giving one row per CDR3 protein. The top ten clones hold around 2% of a sample with 180,000 or so distinct CDR3 sequences, less than 50% of them seen once.

This sequence was found in a human donor with aplastic anemia. The rearrangement joins TRBV9 to TRBJ2-7; no reliable D call. The sample was sorted CD4+, CD8+, or CD8+CD57+ T cells (not recorded which) from PBMCs. CDR3 nucleotides: TGTGCCAGCAGCGTAGTTCCTAGCTACGAGCAGTACTTC. Translating it yields CASSVVPSYEQYF. Combining the CDR3 with reference TRBV9 and TRBJ2-7 gives the whole variable domain DSGVTQTPKHLITATGQRVTLRCSPRSGDLSVYWYQQSLDQGLQFLIQYYNGEERAKGNILERFSAQQFPDLHSELNLSSLELGDSALYFCASSVVPSYEQYFGPGTRLTVT.